These 9 T cell receptor beta chains were all obtained from the same sample, sequenced in a study of T cells in Graves' hyperthyroidism and ophthalmopathy. TCR beta CDR3 regions were amplified from RNA transcripts. The HTBI set primed first-round TCR CDR3 RT-PCR. TCRdb re-called the multiplex PCR reads with MiXCR, one entry per CDR3 protein. Of around 560,000 distinct CDR3 sequences listed, about a sixth are singletons. The sequencing input was blood. The origin of the receptors is a young woman with Graves' hyperthyroidism.

This clonotype turned up a few times. The rearrangement uses TRBV3-1 and TRBJ2-3, with a tentative D call TRBD2 (5 bases). The germline gives CDR1 LGHDT, CDR2 YNNKEL (reference sequence). The CDR3 has 15 residues. V was clipped by 0 bases and J by 6 bases, with 13 bases between them. For the CDR3, the DNA is TGTGCCAGCAGCCAAGACCCAGCGGCTGGGGATACGCAGTATTTT. It is translated as CASSQDPAAGDTQYF.

The CDR3 nucleotides are TGTGCCAGCTTACGGGATGGAGCGGGAGTCAAAAACATTCAGTACTTC. Translating it yields CASLRDGAGVKNIQYF. The chain uses TRBV18 and TRBJ2-4, with 8 bases identical to TRBD2. CDR1 is KGHSH, CDR2 LQKENI, per germline. The CDR3 consists of 16 residues. After removal of 7 bases from V and 3 bases from J, the junction contained 11 bases not matched to a gene.

The J gene is TRBJ1-5, the V gene TRBV18; D gene uncertain. V was cut by 3 bases and J by 2 bases, with 14 bases left in between. CDR3 length: 16 amino acids. In germline, CDR1 is KGHSH, CDR2 LQKENI. CDR3 nucleotide sequence: TGTGCCAGCTCACCGCGTGGCGGGGAGGGCAATCAGCCCCAGCATTTT. Residues: CASSPRGGEGNQPQHF.

CDR3 sequence: CASSQWTGYEQYF. The DNA for the CDR3 is TGTGCCAGCAGTCAATGGACCGGCTACGAGCAGTACTTC. The chain combines TRBV6-1 with TRBJ2-7; D is ambiguous. V shed 5 bases and J shed 3 bases, with 11 bases lying between them. This CDR3 contains 13 residues. CDR1 is MNHNS and CDR2 is SASEGT in the germline V gene.

This rearrangement joins TRBV30 to TRBJ2-1; TRBD1 aligns across 9 bases. Germline V gives CDR1 GTSNPN, CDR2 SVGIG (reference sequence). CDR3 length: 14 residues. The V segment lost 7 bases and the J segment 6 bases; nucleotides outside the gene matches: 10. The DNA for the CDR3 is TGTGCCTTATGGACAGGGGACCTTGGCAATGAGCAGTTCTTC. Its protein product is CALWTGDLGNEQFF.

This clonotype has ten or more counts. The rearrangement joins TRBV7-9 to TRBJ1-1; 7 nucleotides agree with TRBD1. Germline CDR1 SEHNR, CDR2 FQNEAQ (reference sequence). The length of the CDR3 is 14 residues. V shed 2 bases and J 2 bases; nucleotides not matched to a gene: 2. CDR3 DNA: TGTGCCAGCAGCTTACAGGGGGGCAACACTGAAGCTTTCTTT. This codes for CASSLQGGNTEAFF.

This clonotype was observed a few times. The chain is built from TRBV7-2 and TRBJ1-4, with D perhaps matching TRBD1 (6 bases). The CDR3 has 14 residues. CDR1 is SGHTA and CDR2 is FQGNSA in the germline V gene. Deletions cut 2 bases from V and 8 bases from J, with 12 bases between. This CDR3 reads CASSLWGLGEKLFF. The CDR3 nucleotides read TGTGCCAGCAGCTTATGGGGGCTTGGAGAAAAACTGTTTTTT.

There are a few counts of this clonotype. The rearrangement joins TRBV4-1 to TRBJ1-6; no clear D gene. V gave up 6 bases and J gave up 7 bases, with 16 bases separating them. The CDR3 totals 15 residues. The V gene's germline CDR1 is MGHRA and CDR2 YSYEKL. The CDR3 DNA reads TGCGCCAGCAGTCCTCTCTGGGGTACAAATTCACCCCTCCACTTT. It specifies CASSPLWGTNSPLHF.

The rearrangement links TRBV3-1 to TRBJ2-4, with D perhaps TRBD2 (6 bases). Germline-derived CDR1 and CDR2 are LGHDT and YNNKEL (reference sequence). The CDR3 runs 15 residues. V lost 1 base, J lost 7 bases, and 14 bases lay in between. In nucleotides, the CDR3 is TGTGCCAGCAGCCAAGTTGGGGGGACCTGGAACATTCAGTACTTC. Its translation: CASSQVGGTWNIQYF.